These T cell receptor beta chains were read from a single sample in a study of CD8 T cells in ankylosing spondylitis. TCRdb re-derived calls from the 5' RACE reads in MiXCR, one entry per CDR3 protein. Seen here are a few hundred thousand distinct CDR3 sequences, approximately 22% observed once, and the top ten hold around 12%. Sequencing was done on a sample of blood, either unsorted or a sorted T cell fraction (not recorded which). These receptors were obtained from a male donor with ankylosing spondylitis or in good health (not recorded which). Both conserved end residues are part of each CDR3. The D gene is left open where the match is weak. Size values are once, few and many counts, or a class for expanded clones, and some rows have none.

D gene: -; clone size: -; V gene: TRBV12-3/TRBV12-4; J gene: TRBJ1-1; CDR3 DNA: TGTGCCAGCAGCCGGGGGACACCTAACACTGAAGCTTTCTTT; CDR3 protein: CASSRGTPNTEAFF
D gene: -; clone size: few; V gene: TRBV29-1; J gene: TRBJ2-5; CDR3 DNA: TGCAGCGTTCAAAGACGGGTGGGGCAAGAGACCCAGTACTTC; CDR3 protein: CSVQRRVGQETQYF
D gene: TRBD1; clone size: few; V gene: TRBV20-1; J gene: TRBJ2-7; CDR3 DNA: TGCAGTGCTAGAGATTCGGGAAGGACAGGGTGGACCTACGAGCAGTACTTC; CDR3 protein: CSARDSGRTGWTYEQYF
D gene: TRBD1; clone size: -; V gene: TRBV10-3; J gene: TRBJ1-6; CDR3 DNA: TGTGCCATCAGTGAAGTGGGACAGGGGTATAATTCACCCCTCCACTTT; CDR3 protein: CAISEVGQGYNSPLHF
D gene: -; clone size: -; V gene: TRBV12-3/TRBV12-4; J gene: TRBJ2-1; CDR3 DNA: TGTGCCAGCTGGTGGGGGGCTGATGAGCAGTTCTTC; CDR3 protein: CASWWGADEQFF
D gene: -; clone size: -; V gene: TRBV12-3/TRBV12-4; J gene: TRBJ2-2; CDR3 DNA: TGTGCCAGCAGTTTATCTCCCACCGGGGAGCTGTTTTTT; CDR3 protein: CASSLSPTGELFF
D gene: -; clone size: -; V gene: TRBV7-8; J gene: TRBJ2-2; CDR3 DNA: TGTGCCAGCAGCTCCAATCCCACCGGGGAGCTGTTTTTT; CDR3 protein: CASSSNPTGELFF
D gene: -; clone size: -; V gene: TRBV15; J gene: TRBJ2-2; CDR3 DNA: TGTGCCACCAGCAGAGACCGGGTCGGGATCACCGGGGAGCTGTTTTTT; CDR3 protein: CATSRDRVGITGELFF
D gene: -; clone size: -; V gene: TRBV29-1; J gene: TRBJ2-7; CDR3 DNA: TGCAGCGTTGAAGGCCCCAGCTACGAGCAGTACTTC; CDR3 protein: CSVEGPSYEQYF
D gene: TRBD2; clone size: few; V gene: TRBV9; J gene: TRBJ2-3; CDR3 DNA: TGTGCCAGCAGCCCTCGGACTAGCGTAGCGGCAGATACGCAGTATTTT; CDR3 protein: CASSPRTSVAADTQYF
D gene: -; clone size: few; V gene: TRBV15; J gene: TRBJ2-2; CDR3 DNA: TGTGCCACCGGAAGGACAGAGTCCACCGGGGAGCTGTTTTTT; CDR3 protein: CATGRTESTGELFF
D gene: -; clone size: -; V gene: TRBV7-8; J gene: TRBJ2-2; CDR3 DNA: TGTGCCAGCAGCTTAGATCCGGGTCTGGGGGAGCTGTTTTTT; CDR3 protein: CASSLDPGLGELFF
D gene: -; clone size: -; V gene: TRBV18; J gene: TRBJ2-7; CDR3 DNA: TGTGCCAGCTCACGTCAGAAGACATACGAGCAGTACTTC; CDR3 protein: CASSRQKTYEQYF
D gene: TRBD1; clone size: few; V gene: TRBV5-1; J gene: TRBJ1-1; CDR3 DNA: TGCGCCAGCAGCTTGCTGAGGGACAGACCTGAAGCTTTCTTT; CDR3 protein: CASSLLRDRPEAFF
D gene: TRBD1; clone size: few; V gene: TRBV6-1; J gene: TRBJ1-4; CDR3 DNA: TGTGCCAGCAGCCAGGGGGACATTAATGAAAAACTGTTTTTT; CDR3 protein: CASSQGDINEKLFF
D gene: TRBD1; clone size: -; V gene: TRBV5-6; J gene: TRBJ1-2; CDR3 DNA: TGTGCCAGCAGCTTGGAAGGACAGGGGGGATTTGGGAGAGGCTACACCTTC; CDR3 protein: CASSLEGQGGFGRGYTF
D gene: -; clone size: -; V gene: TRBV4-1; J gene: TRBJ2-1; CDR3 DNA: TGCGCCAGCAGCCAAGTGCAGGGCTCCTACAATGAGCAGTTCTTC; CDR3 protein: CASSQVQGSYNEQFF
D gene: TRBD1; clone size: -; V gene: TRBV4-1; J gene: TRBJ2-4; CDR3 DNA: TGCGCCAGCAGCCAATTGGGACAGGGGTTGGAAAACATTCAGTACTTC; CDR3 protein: CASSQLGQGLENIQYF
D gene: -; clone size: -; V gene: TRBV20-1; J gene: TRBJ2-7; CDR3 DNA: TGCAGTGCTAGCGACGGGTTGGGGGAGCAGTACTTC; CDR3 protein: CSASDGLGEQYF
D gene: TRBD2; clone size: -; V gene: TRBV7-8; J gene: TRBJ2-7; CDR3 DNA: TGTGCCAGCAGCCAACGACTAGCGGGGGCCTACTACGAGCAGTACTTC; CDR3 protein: CASSQRLAGAYYEQYF
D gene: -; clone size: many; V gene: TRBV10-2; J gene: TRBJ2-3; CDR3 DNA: TGCGCCAGCAGTGGTAAAGGGACGGATACGCAGTATTTT; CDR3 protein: CASSGKGTDTQYF
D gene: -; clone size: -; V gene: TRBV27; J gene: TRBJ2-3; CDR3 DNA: TGTGCCAGCAAGCAAAGGGGTGCAGATACGCAGTATTTT; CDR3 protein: CASKQRGADTQYF
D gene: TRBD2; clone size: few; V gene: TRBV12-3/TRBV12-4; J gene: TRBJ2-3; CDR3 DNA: TGTGCCAGCAGTTCACCGACTAGCGGGGGGATAGATACGCAGTATTTT; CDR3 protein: CASSSPTSGGIDTQYF
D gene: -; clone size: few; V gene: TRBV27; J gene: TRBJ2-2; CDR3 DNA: TGTGCCAGCAGTTTATTGATGAACACCGGGGAGCTGTTTTTT; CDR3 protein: CASSLLMNTGELFF
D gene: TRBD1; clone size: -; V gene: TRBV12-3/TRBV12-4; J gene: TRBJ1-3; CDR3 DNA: TGTGCCAGCAGGGACACTACAGGGGGCGGAAACACCATATATTTT; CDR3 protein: CASRDTTGGGNTIYF
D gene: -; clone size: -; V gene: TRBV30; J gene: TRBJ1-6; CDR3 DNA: TGTGCCTCACAGAACAGGGATCTGGATTCACCCCTCCACTTT; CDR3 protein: CASQNRDLDSPLHF
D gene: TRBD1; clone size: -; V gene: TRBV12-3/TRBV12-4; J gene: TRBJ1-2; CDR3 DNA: TGTGCCAGCAGACCAACAGGGGCGGGCTACACCTTC; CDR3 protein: CASRPTGAGYTF
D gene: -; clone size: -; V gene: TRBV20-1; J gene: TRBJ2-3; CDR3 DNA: TGCAGTGCTAGGGCCCTAGAAGGACCAAATACGCAGTATTTT; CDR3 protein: CSARALEGPNTQYF
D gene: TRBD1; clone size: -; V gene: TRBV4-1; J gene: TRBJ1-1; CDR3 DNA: TGCGCCAGCAGCCAGTGGGACAGGGGGGACACTGAAGCTTTCTTT; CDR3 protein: CASSQWDRGDTEAFF
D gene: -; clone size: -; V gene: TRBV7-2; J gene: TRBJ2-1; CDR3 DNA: TGTGCCAGCAGCTTAGGGTTGGGGGGGTTCTTC; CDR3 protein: CASSLGLGGFF
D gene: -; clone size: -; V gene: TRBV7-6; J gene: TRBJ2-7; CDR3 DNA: TGTGCCAGCAGCCCCCGGGGGACGGATCTCTCCTACGAGCAGTACTTC; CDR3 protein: CASSPRGTDLSYEQYF
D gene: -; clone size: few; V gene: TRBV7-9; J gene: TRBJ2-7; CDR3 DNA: TGTGCCAGCAGCTTAGAACGGGAACCCTACGAGCAGTACTTC; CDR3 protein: CASSLEREPYEQYF
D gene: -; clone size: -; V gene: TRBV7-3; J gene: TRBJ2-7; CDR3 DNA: TGTGCCAGCAGCTTAAATGGAGGGGATGGAACCCCCTACGAGCAGTACTTC; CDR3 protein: CASSLNGGDGTPYEQYF
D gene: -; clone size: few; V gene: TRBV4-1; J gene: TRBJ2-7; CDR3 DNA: TGCGCCAGCAGCCAAGATGGCGGGACTGGAACCTACGAGCAGTACTTC; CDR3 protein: CASSQDGGTGTYEQYF
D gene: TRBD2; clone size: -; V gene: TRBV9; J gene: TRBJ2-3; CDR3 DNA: TGTGCCAGCAGCCCCCGACTAGCGGGGACCCTCCGGGATACGCAGTATTTT; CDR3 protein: CASSPRLAGTLRDTQYF
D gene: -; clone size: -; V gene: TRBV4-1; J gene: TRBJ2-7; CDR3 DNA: TGCGCCAGCAGCCATGAAGGCCTCTCCTACGAGCAGTACTTC; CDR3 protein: CASSHEGLSYEQYF
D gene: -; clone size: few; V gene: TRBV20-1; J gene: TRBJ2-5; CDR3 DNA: TGCAGTGCTAGAGATAACCAGCGGGCTTTGCAAGAGACCCAGTACTTC; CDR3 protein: CSARDNQRALQETQYF
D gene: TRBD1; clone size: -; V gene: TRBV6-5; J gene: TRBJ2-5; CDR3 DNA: TGTGCCAGCAGTAACTCGGGACAGTCGTGGGAGACCCAGTACTTC; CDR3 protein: CASSNSGQSWETQYF
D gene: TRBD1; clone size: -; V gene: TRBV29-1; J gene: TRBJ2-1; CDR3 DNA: TGCAGCGTGCCCAGGGGGAGAGGCAATGAGCAGTTCTTC; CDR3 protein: CSVPRGRGNEQFF
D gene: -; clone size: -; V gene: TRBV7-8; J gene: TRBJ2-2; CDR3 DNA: TGTGCCAGCAGCTTCCAATATATGGGGCTGGGGAACACCGGGGAGCTGTTTTTT; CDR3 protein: CASSFQYMGLGNTGELFF
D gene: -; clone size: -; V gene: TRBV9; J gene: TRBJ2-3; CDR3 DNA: TGTGCCAGCAGCGTATCCGGGCTCCTCCCCGATACGCAGTATTTT; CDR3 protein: CASSVSGLLPDTQYF
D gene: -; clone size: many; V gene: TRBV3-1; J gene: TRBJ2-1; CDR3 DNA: TGTGCCAGCAGCCATTGGGGGAATGAGCAGTTCTTC; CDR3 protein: CASSHWGNEQFF
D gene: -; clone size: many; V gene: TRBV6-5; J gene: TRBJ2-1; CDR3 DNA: TGTGCCAGCAGTTACCGCAATGAGCAGTTCTTC; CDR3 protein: CASSYRNEQFF
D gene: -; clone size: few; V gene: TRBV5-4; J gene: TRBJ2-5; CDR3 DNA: TGTGCCAGCACCACGGACGGGGGATGGCAAGAGACCCAGTACTTC; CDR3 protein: CASTTDGGWQETQYF
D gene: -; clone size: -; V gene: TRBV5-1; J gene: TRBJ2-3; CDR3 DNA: TGCGCCAGCAGCGAAACCACGTGGGACTCCGCAGATACGCAGTATTTT; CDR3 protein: CASSETTWDSADTQYF
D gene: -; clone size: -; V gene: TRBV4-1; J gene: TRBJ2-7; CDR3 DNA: TGCGCCAGCAGCCAAGATATAGGAGGGTTCAACGAGCAGTACTTC; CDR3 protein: CASSQDIGGFNEQYF
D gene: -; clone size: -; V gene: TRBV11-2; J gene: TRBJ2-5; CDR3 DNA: TGTGCCAGCAGCTTAGATCAGGTGTGGGTCAGAAAAGAGACCCAGTACTTC; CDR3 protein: CASSLDQVWVRKETQYF
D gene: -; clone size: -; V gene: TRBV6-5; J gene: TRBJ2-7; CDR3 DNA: TGTGCCAGCAGTTACGACCCAGGGAGTCTGCCCGAGCAGTACTTC; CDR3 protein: CASSYDPGSLPEQYF
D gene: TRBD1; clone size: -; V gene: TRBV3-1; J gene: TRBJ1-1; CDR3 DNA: TGTGCCAGCAGCCAAGAAACAGGGGGCACTGAAGCTTTCTTT; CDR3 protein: CASSQETGGTEAFF
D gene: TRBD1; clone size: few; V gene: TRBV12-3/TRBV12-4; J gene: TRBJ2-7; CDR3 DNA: TGTGCCAGCAGACAGGGGCGTTCGACCTACGAGCAGTACTTC; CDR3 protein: CASRQGRSTYEQYF
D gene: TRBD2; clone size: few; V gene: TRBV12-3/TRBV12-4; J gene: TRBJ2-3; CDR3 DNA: TGTGCCAGCAGTTCCCAGCGGGGGGGCCCAGATACGCAGTATTTT; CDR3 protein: CASSSQRGGPDTQYF
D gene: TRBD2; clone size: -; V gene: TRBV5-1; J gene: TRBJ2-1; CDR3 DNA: TGCGCCAGCAGCTGGGACCGAAACGGGGGGTTCGGTGAGCAGTTCTTC; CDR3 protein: CASSWDRNGGFGEQFF